Presented here are 8 T cell receptor beta chains from one specimen sequenced in a study of CD8+CD57+ T cells in acquired aplastic anemia. Sequencing was done on patients that had shown CD8+CD57+ cell expansion by flow cytometry. The template for TCR beta VDJ and CDR3 sequence profiling was genomic DNA. TCRdb ran MiXCR on the reads and lists one entry per CDR3 protein. The sample lists about 200,000 distinct CDR3 sequences, about 60% occurring once. Sequenced input: sorted CD4+, CD8+, or CD8+CD57+ T cells (not recorded which) from PBMCs. The receptors shown here come from a human donor with aplastic anemia.

This clonotype was detected ten times or more. The chain has TRBV10-3 and TRBJ2-7; D possibly corresponds to TRBD1 (5 bases). Germline V CDR1 and CDR2: ENHRY, SYGVKD. The V end was cut by 6 bases, the J end by 1 base, with 13 bases between. CDR3 size: 14 residues. The CDR3 protein is CAISPTVTSYEQYF. As DNA, the CDR3 is TGTGCCATCAGCCCGACAGTGACGTCCTACGAGCAGTACTTC.

The chain joins TRBV20-1 to TRBJ1-3, with D unresolved. The CDR3 totals 11 residues. The ends were cut back, 6 bases at V and 4 bases at J, with 7 bases in the middle. The germline CDR1 and CDR2 sequences are DFQATT and SNEGSKA (reference sequence). The DNA for the CDR3 is TGCAGTGCCGATAAGGGAAACACCATATATTTT. It encodes CSADKGNTIYF.

The chain is built from TRBV10-3 and TRBJ1-3, with 9 bases identical to TRBD1. From germline, CDR1 is ENHRY and CDR2 SYGVKD. The V and J ends lost 5 bases and 3 bases, in that order; junction bases with no gene match: 8. The length of the CDR3 is 16 residues. CDR3 amino acids: CAISPGQGTVGNTIYF. The CDR3 DNA is TGTGCCATCAGTCCTGGACAGGGGACTGTTGGAAACACCATATATTTT.

The chain joins TRBV19 to TRBJ1-5; D is ambiguous. The V and J ends lost 6 bases and 4 bases respectively, with 10 bases between them. The length of the CDR3 is 13 residues. Germline CDR1 and CDR2: LNHDA and SQIVND (reference sequence). CDR3 protein: CASSGTGNQPQHF. The CDR3, as DNA: TGTGCCAGTAGCGGTACCGGGAATCAGCCCCAGCATTTT.

The chain couples TRBV29-1 to TRBJ1-5, with TRBD1 matching 9 bases. CDR1 and CDR2 (germline): SQVTM, ANQGSEA. The J segment lost 3 bases and the V segment lost 5 bases, leaving 5 bases of the junction unmatched. This CDR3 has 14 residues. CDR3 residues: CSVWTGEVNQPQHF. The CDR3 region has the DNA TGCAGCGTTTGGACAGGGGAGGTCAATCAGCCCCAGCATTTT.

The gene calls are TRBV14 and TRBJ2-7; the match to TRBD1 covers 10 bases. The CDR3 is 14 amino acids. Per germline, CDR1 SGHDN and CDR2 FVKESK. J gave up 3 bases and V 4 bases, and 3 bases lay outside the gene matches. This chain's CDR3 is CASSRQGADYEQYF. The CDR3 DNA reads TGTGCCAGCAGCCGACAGGGGGCGGACTACGAGCAGTACTTC.

The rearrangement joins TRBV29-1 to TRBJ2-7, with D unresolved. CDR3 size: 10 residues. The V end was cut by 6 bases, the J end by 4 bases, with 7 bases between. Germline V lookup: CDR1 SQVTM, CDR2 ANQGSEA. The CDR3 loop is CSVADYEQYF. For the CDR3, the DNA is TGCAGCGTCGCCGATTACGAGCAGTACTTC.

The V call is TRBV20-1, the J call TRBJ2-1; D might be TRBD2 (5 bases). This CDR3 region has 13 residues. V lost 2 bases and J lost 7, with 12 bases in between. The germline V gene has CDR1 DFQATT and CDR2 SNEGSKA (reference sequence). The CDR3 region is CSARIPSGNEQFF. In DNA form, the CDR3 reads TGCAGTGCTAGAATACCCTCGGGAAATGAGCAGTTCTTC.